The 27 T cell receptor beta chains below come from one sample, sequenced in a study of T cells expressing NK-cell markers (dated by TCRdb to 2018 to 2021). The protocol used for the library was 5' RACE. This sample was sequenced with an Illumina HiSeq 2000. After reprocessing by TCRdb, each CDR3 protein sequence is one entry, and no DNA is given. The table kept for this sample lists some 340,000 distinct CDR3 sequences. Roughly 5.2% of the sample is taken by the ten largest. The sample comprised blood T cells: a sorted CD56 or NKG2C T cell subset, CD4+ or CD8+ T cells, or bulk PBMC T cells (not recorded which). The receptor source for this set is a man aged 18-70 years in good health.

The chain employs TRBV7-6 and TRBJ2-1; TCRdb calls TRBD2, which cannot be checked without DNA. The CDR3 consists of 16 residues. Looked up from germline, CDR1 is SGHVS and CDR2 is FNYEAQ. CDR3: CASSLFSGGIYNEQFF.

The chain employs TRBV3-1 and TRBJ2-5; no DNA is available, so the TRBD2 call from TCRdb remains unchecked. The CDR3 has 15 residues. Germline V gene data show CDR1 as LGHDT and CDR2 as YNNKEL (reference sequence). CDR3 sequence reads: CASSFQGPPGETQYF.

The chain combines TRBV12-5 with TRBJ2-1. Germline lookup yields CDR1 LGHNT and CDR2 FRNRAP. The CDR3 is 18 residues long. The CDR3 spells CASGDRQLQSQNYNEQFF. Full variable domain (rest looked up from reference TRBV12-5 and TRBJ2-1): DARVTQTPRHKVTEMGQEVTMRCQPILGHNTVFWYRQTMMQGLELLAYFRNRAPLDDSGMPKDRFSAEMPDATLATLKIQPSEPRDSAVYFCASGDRQLQSQNYNEQFFGPGTRLTVL.

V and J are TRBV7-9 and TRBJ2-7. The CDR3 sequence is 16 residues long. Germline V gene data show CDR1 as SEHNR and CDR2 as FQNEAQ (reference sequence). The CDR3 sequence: CASSLESSLSSYEQYF.

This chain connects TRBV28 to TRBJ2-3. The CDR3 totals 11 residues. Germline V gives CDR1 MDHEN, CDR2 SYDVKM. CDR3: CATGKRDTQYF.

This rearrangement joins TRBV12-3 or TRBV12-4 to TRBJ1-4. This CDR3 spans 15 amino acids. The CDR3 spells CASSLARTTNEKLFF.

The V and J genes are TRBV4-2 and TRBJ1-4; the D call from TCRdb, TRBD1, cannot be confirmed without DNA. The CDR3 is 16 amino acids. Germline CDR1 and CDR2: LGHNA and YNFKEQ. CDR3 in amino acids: CASSQGRTATNEKLFF.

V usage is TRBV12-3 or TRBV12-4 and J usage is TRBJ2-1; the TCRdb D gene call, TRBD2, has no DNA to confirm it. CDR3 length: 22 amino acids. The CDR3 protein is CASSLRTSRGLAGVSSYNEQFF.

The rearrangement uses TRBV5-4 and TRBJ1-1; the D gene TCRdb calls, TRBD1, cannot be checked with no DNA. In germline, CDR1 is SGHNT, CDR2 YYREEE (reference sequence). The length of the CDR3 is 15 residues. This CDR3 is CASSLEMQGNTEAFF.

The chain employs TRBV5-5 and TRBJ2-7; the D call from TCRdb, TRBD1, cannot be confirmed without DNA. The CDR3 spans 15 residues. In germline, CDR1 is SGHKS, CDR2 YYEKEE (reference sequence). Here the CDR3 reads CASSLVGGPPYEQYF.

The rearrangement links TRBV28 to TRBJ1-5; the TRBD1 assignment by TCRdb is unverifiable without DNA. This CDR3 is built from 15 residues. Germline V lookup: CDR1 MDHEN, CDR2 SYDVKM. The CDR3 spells CASSFSDRGRQPQHF.

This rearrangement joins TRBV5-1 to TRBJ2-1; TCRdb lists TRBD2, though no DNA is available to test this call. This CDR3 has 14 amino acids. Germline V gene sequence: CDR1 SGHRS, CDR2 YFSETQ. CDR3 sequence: CASSRASGYNEQFF. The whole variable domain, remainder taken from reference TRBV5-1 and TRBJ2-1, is KAGVTQTPRYLIKTRGQQVTLSCSPISGHRSVSWYQQTPGQGLQFLFEYFSETQRNKGNFPGRFSGRQFSNSRSEMNVSTLELGDSALYLCASSRASGYNEQFFGPGTRLTVL.

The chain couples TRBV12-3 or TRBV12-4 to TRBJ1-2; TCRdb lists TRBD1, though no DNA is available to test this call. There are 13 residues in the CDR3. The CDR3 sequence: CASSRQGWDGYTF.

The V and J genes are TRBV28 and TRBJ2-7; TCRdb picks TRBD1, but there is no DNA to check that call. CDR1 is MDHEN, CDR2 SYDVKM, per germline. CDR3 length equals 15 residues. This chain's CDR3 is CASSPLGTGGGEQYF.

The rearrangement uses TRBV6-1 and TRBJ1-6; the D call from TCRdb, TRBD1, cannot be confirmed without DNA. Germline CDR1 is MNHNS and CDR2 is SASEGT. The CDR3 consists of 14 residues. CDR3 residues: CASSRQKENSPLHF.

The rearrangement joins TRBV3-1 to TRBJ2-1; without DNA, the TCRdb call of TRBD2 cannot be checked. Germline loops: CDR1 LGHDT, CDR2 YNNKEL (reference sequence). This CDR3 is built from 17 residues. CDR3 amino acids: CASSQNSGASSYNEQFF.

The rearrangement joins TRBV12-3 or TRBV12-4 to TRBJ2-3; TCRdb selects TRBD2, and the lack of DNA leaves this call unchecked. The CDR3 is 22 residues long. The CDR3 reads CASSLNALGLAGGRTSTDTQYF.

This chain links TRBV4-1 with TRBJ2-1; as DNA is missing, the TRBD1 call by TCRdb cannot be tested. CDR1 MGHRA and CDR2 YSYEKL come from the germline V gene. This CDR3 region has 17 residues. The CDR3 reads CASSQGGQGGSYNEQFF.

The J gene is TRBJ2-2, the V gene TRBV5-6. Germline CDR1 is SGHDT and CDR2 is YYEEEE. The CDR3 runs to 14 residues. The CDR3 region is CASSFRFNTGELFF. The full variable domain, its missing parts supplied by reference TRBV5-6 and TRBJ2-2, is DAGVTQSPTHLIKTRGQQVTLRCSPKSGHDTVSWYQQALGQGPQFIFQYYEEEERQRGNFPDRFSGHQFPNYSSELNVNALLLGDSALYLCASSFRFNTGELFFGEGSRLTVL.

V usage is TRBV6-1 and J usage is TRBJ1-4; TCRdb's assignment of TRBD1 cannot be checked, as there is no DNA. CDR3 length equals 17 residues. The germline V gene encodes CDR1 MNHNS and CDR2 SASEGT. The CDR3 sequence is CASSETGTFAGDEKLFF.

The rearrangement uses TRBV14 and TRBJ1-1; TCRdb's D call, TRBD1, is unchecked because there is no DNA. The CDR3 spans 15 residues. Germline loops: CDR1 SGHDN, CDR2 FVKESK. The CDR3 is CASSQDELDRAEAFF.

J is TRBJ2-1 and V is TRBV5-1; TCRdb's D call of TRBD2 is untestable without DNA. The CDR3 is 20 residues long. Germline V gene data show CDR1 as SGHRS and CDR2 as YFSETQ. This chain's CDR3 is CASSFRPGTSGGATYNEQFF.

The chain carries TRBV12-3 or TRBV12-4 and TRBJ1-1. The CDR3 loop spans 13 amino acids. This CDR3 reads CASSSRKNTEAFF.

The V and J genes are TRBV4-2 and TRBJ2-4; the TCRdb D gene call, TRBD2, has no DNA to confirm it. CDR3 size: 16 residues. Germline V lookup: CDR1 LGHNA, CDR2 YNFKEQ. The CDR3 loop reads CASSQWTSGGLNIQYF.

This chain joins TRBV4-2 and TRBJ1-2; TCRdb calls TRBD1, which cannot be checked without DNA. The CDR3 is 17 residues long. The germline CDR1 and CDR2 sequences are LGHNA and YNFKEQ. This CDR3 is CASSRGGRTGDNYGYTF.

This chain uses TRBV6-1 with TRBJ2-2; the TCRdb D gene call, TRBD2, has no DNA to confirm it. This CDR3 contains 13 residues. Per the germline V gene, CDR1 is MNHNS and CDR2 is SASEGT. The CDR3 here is CASSQTRGGRLFF.

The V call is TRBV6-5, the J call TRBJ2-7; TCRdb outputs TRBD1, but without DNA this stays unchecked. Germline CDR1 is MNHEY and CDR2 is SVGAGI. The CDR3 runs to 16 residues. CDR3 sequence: CASSSPRTGRVDEQYF.